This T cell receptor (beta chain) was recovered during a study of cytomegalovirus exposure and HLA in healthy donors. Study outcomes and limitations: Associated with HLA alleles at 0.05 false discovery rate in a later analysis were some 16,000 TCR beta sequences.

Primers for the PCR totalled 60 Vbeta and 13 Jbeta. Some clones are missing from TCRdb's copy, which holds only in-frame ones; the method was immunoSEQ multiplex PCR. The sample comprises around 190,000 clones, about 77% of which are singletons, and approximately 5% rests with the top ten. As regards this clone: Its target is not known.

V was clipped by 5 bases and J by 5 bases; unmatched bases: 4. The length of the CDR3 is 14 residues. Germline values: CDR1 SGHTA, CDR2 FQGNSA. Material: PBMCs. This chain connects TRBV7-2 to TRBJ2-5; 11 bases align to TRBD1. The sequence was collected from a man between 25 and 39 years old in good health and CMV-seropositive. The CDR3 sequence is CTSSPGQGAETQYF. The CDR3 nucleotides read TGTACCAGCAGCCCAGGACAGGGGGCCGAGACCCAGTACTTC.